A single T cell receptor (beta chain) is shown here with its context. This sample stems from a study of radiation and T cells in renal cell carcinoma. The repertoire was sequenced with immunoSEQ multiplex PCR; TCRdb's copy has only in-frame clones and lacks some. This table holds around 180,000 clones, 88% found once. Regarding time point: blood 4 weeks post-SBRT, at nephrectomy. Sample treatment: 15 Gy SBRT to primary tumor, nephrectomy 4 weeks later. Nephrectomy followed 15 Gy stereotactic body radiation by 4 weeks. The clonotype was recovered from a woman in her forties or fifties with renal cell carcinoma. The sequencing used blood, collected from a patient whose treatment included radiotherapy and nephrectomy.

The DNA for the CDR3 is TGTGCCAGTAGTATAGATCGCACCGGGGAGCTGTTTTTT. Translation: CASSIDRTGELFF. The chain has TRBV19 and TRBJ2-2; D call uncertain. V lost 0 bases and J lost 4, with 3 bases in between. The CDR3 consists of 13 residues. Germline-derived CDR1 and CDR2 are LNHDA and SQIVND (reference sequence).